Each of the 30 T cell receptor beta chains below was sequenced from the same sample in a study of regulatory T cells in long-lasting Graves disease. Noted time point: newly diagnosed GD, antithyroid drugs for less than 3 months. Following extraction of RNA from PBMCs, that RNA was used to make the TCR library. Assembly of TCR beta libraries relied on iRepertoire HTBI primers together with Arm-PCR of CDR3 regions. TCRdb re-derived calls from the multiplex PCR reads in MiXCR, one entry per CDR3 protein. The sample yields under 300,000 distinct CDR3 sequences, about 18% seen once. These data are also associated with another study on T cells in Graves' hyperthyroidism and ophthalmopathy.

The source was peripheral blood mononuclear cells (PBMCs), collected at new diagnosis, from a patient treated with antithyroid drugs. These receptors all stem from a woman aged 30 to 39 with Graves disease.

This clonotype has ten or more counts. The V gene is TRBV7-9, the J gene TRBJ2-3; D not resolved. Germline V gene sequence: CDR1 SEHNR, CDR2 FQNEAQ (reference sequence). The germline V and J ends were trimmed by 0 bases and 0 bases, with 4 bases remaining between them. The CDR3 has 14 residues. This CDR3 reads CASSLASSTDTQYF. CDR3 DNA sequence: TGTGCCAGCAGCTTAGCCTCTAGCACAGATACGCAGTATTTT.

At least ten counts were recorded for this clonotype. The CDR3 DNA reads as TGTGCCAGCTCACGGGCCGCCGGGGGAGAGACCCAGTACTTC. Encoded protein: CASSRAAGGETQYF. This chain joins TRBV18 and TRBJ2-5; TRBD2 might be the D (6 bases). Deletions cut 4 bases from V and 4 bases from J, with 13 bases between. CDR1 is KGHSH, CDR2 LQKENI, per germline. The CDR3 sequence is 14 residues long.

There are many counts of this clonotype. The chain has TRBV7-2 and TRBJ2-7; maybe TRBD2 (6 bases). The V end lost 3 bases, the J end lost 0 bases, and 9 bases lay between the germline ends. This CDR3 region has 14 residues. Germline V gives CDR1 SGHTA, CDR2 FQGNSA. CDR3 in DNA: TGTGCCAGCAGCTTTCTGCGGGGCTCCTACGAGCAGTACTTC. This translates into CASSFLRGSYEQYF.

There are many counts of this clonotype. The V gene is TRBV20-1, the J gene TRBJ1-1; tentatively, D is TRBD1 (5 bases). The CDR3 runs 14 residues. V dropped 3 bases and J dropped 1 base, with 12 bases sitting between them. Germline loops: CDR1 DFQATT, CDR2 SNEGSKA (reference sequence). The CDR3: CSARDGGSNTEAFF. The CDR3 DNA is TGCAGTGCTAGGGATGGGGGGTCGAACACTGAAGCTTTCTTT.

This clonotype was counted many times. The rearrangement links TRBV20-1 to TRBJ2-5; 10 bases align to TRBD2. Unmatched junction bases numbered 5, after V lost 6 bases and J lost 1 base. The germline V gene has CDR1 DFQATT and CDR2 SNEGSKA (reference sequence). This CDR3 has 14 residues. CDR3 sequence: CSAASSGGQETQYF. The DNA for the CDR3 is TGCAGTGCCGCGTCTAGCGGGGGCCAAGAGACCCAGTACTTC.

The gene calls are TRBV5-6 and TRBJ1-6; unclear D gene. The CDR3 runs 15 residues. Deletions cut 2 bases from V and 13 bases from J, with 19 bases between. Germline V CDR1 and CDR2: SGHDT, YYEEEE. The DNA for the CDR3 is TGTGCCAGCAGCTTAAATCTGGTAACGAGTTTGCCCCTCCACTTT. It is translated as CASSLNLVTSLPLHF. The whole variable domain, remainder taken from reference TRBV5-6 and TRBJ1-6, is DAGVTQSPTHLIKTRGQQVTLRCSPKSGHDTVSWYQQALGQGPQFIFQYYEEEERQRGNFPDRFSGHQFPNYSSELNVNALLLGDSALYLCASSLNLVTSLPLHFGNGTRLTVT.

This clonotype showed up many times. The chain has TRBV11-3 and TRBJ1-1; D is unclear. Germline CDR1 and CDR2: SGHNT and YENEEA. The CDR3 is 13 amino acids. Trimming took 8 bases from V and 5 from J, leaving 15 bases between them. CDR3 coding DNA: TGTGCCAGCGGGCAAAGGGTGGATACTGAAGCTTTCTTT. It translates to CASGQRVDTEAFF.

This clonotype has a count of ten or more. The V and J genes are TRBV24-1 and TRBJ2-3; D may be TRBD1 (5 bases). This CDR3 comprises 13 residues. The V end was cut by 11 bases, the J end by 2 bases, with 13 bases between. The germline V gene has CDR1 KGHDR and CDR2 SFDVKD. DNA of the CDR3: TGTGCCAGTCCTCCAGGGAACACAGATACGCAGTATTTT. This codes for CASPPGNTDTQYF.

This clonotype was picked up many times. This chain joins TRBV7-8 and TRBJ2-1; 13 nucleotides agree with TRBD2. Per the germline V gene, CDR1 is SGHVS and CDR2 is FQNEAQ. The CDR3 consists of 19 residues. The J segment lost 0 bases and the V segment lost 1 base, leaving 6 bases of the junction unmatched. DNA of the CDR3: TGTGCCAGCAGCTTAGAGGGACTAGCGGGGCCCAGCTCCTACAATGAGCAGTTCTTC. Amino acids: CASSLEGLAGPSSYNEQFF.

The chain is built from TRBV5-5 and TRBJ1-6; no clear D. CDR3 size: 17 residues. Trimming took 2 bases from V and 0 from J, leaving 12 bases between them. Germline values: CDR1 SGHKS, CDR2 YYEKEE (reference sequence). Here the CDR3 reads CASSFGVSGSYNSPLHF. DNA for the CDR3: TGTGCCAGCAGCTTTGGGGTTTCAGGCTCCTATAATTCACCCCTCCACTTT.

This clonotype was found many times. The chain links TRBV12-3 or TRBV12-4 to TRBJ1-5; 7 nucleotides match TRBD1. V dropped 6 bases and J dropped 3; count of bases not matched to a gene: 5. There are 14 residues in the CDR3. The CDR3 sequence: CASRGGTDNQPQHF. CDR3 nucleotides: TGTGCCAGCAGAGGTGGGACAGACAATCAGCCCCAGCATTTT.

The table lists this clonotype with many counts. One end of the junction is discordant with germline, which a read error may explain. The chain couples TRBV5-5 to TRBJ1-4; weak D call: TRBD1 (6 bases). The CDR3 covers 15 residues. Germline V gene sequence: CDR1 SGHKS, CDR2 YYEKEE (reference sequence). The CDR3 nucleotides read TGCGCCAGCAGCTTGGAGGGGGGAAGAGAAGAAAAACTGTTTTTT. This sequence encodes CASSLEGGREEKLFF.

This clonotype was seen many times. The rearrangement links TRBV5-1 to TRBJ2-2; 7 nucleotides line up with TRBD1. This CDR3 is 15 amino acids long. Per germline, CDR1 SGHRS and CDR2 YFSETQ. V lost 1 base to trimming and J lost 1 base; unmatched junction nucleotides: 1. The CDR3 region is CASSLNRGNTGELFF. The CDR3 nucleotides read TGCGCCAGCAGCTTGAACAGGGGGAACACCGGGGAGCTGTTTTTT.

With respect to this clonotype: This may be a read error: a much more frequent sequence differs by one nucleotide. This sequence joins TRBV6-5 and TRBJ1-2; TRBD1 matches 7 bases. The trim removed 4 bases at V and 4 bases at J, leaving 9 bases unmatched. There are 15 residues in the CDR3. Germline V gives CDR1 MNHEY, CDR2 SVGAGI. In nucleotides, the CDR3 is TGTGCCAGCAGTTTGACACAGGGGACGGGCTATGGCTACACCTTC. Its protein product is CASSLTQGTGYGYTF.

This clonotype was seen ten or more times. CDR3 nucleotide sequence: TGTGCCAGCAGTCTACGGACAGGGGTTGGTGTCACTGAAGCTTTCTTT. Translating it yields CASSLRTGVGVTEAFF. V is TRBV6-1 and J is TRBJ1-1; 9 bases line up with TRBD1. Trimming at V came to 5 bases and at J to 4 bases, leaving 11 bases not matched to a gene. The CDR3 is made up of 16 amino acids. Germline V CDR1 and CDR2: MNHNS, SASEGT.

The sample holds many counts of this clonotype. This chain connects TRBV7-2 to TRBJ1-2, with D hard to call. The CDR3 sequence is 15 residues long. V was clipped by 4 bases and J by 2 bases, with 14 bases between them. Per germline, CDR1 SGHTA and CDR2 FQGNSA. CDR3 coding DNA: TGTGCCAGCAGCTCAGCGCGAGGAGACAACTATGGCTACACCTTC. Amino acid sequence: CASSSARGDNYGYTF. Full variable domain (remainder filled in from reference TRBV7-2 and TRBJ1-2): GAGVSQSPSNKVTEKGKDVELRCDPISGHTALYWYRQSLGQGLEFLIYFQGNSAPDKSGLPSDRFSAERTGGSVSTLTIQRTQQEDSAVYLCASSSARGDNYGYTFGSGTRLTVV.

This clonotype was seen ten or more times. The V call is TRBV7-2, the J call TRBJ1-1; D remains ambiguous. CDR1 is SGHTA, CDR2 FQGNSA, per germline. The CDR3 length is 14 residues. V was clipped by 5 bases and J by 4 bases, with 14 bases between them. CDR3 protein: CASSLNKVVTEAFF. CDR3 nucleotides: TGTGCCAGCAGCCTAAACAAGGTTGTCACTGAAGCTTTCTTT.

This clonotype was recorded a few times. A read error is possible here, since a much larger clone lies one base away. The CDR3 ends on some other residue instead of the conserved phenylalanine or tryptophan, so this is likely a read error. The rearrangement links TRBV12-3 or TRBV12-4 to TRBJ1-5; weak D call: TRBD1 (6 bases). Trimming removed 1 base at V and 3 bases at J, with 13 bases between. The CDR3 loop spans 16 amino acids. The CDR3 protein is CASSLGAGAYNQPQHS. As DNA, the CDR3 is TGTGCCAGCAGTTTAGGGGCAGGGGCCTACAATCAGCCCCAGCATTCT.

As regards this clonotype: A much larger clone sits a single nucleotide away, making a read error possible. This sequence joins TRBV6-1 and TRBJ2-2; weak D call: TRBD2 (5 bases). The CDR3 spans 14 residues. The germline V gene has CDR1 MNHNS and CDR2 SASEGT. The CDR3 region is CASSRDLATGELSF. The CDR3 region has the DNA TGTGCCAGCAGTCGGGATCTCGCTACCGGGGAGCTGTCTTTT.

This clonotype was recorded many times. The CDR3 nucleotides read TGCAGTGCTCCCAAGGGAGGGGGCCCGCGGACCGGGGAGCTGTTTTTT. This encodes CSAPKGGGPRTGELFF. The rearrangement uses TRBV20-1 and TRBJ2-2; D possibly matches TRBD1 or TRBD2 (7 bases each). The ends were cut back, 5 bases at V and 5 bases at J, with 21 bases in the middle. The CDR3 is 16 residues long. In germline, CDR1 is DFQATT, CDR2 SNEGSKA (reference sequence).

This clonotype came up a few times. Here the CDR3 DNA reads TGTGCCAGCAGTGAAGCCCAAAACTCACCCCTCCACTTT. Translated: CASSEAQNSPLHF. This chain links TRBV2 with TRBJ1-6; unclear D gene. Germline V gives CDR1 SNHLY, CDR2 FYNNEI. The ends were cut back, 0 bases at V and 10 bases at J, with 7 bases in the middle. The CDR3 runs to 13 residues.

This clonotype was recorded at least ten times. The chain links TRBV5-1 to TRBJ1-3; 7 bases fit TRBD1. V was clipped by 4 bases and J by 0 bases; unmatched bases: 7. The CDR3 is 16 amino acids. Germline-derived CDR1 and CDR2 are SGHRS and YFSETQ. The CDR3 DNA reads TGCGCCAGCAGCGGCGGCCGGGACAGCTCTGGAAACACCATATATTTT. It encodes CASSGGRDSSGNTIYF.

Many counts were recorded for this clonotype. The chain carries TRBV29-1 and TRBJ2-3; D is unclear. V was shortened by 7 bases and J by 2 bases, with 13 bases between the two germline ends. CDR3 length: 13 amino acids. Germline CDR1 is SQVTM and CDR2 is ANQGSEA. CDR3: CSASDTDTDTQYF. CDR3 DNA sequence: TGCAGCGCGTCAGACACCGACACAGATACGCAGTATTTT.

This clonotype has at least ten counts. This chain connects TRBV11-2 to TRBJ2-2, with D perhaps TRBD2 (5 bases). Germline V gene sequence: CDR1 SGHAT, CDR2 FQNNGV. The V gene lost 4 bases and the J gene lost 5 bases, with 17 bases spanning the gap. This CDR3 is 16 amino acids long. The CDR3 region is CASSSPTRERTGELFF. CDR3 DNA sequence: TGTGCCAGCAGCTCTCCGACGAGGGAACGGACCGGGGAGCTGTTTTTT.

Ten or more counts support this clonotype. The chain is built from TRBV7-3 and TRBJ2-1; D gene ambiguous. Germline V gene data show CDR1 as SGHTA and CDR2 as FQGTGA. Trimming took off 1 base at V and 6 bases at J, with 10 bases between the two ends. The CDR3 has 14 residues. This CDR3 reads CASSLSPGVNEQFF. In DNA form, the CDR3 reads TGTGCCAGCAGCTTAAGCCCAGGAGTCAATGAGCAGTTCTTC.

In its sample, this clonotype was seen a few times. The chain carries TRBV6-1 and TRBJ2-1, with a possible D match to TRBD2 (5 bases). The CDR3 has 14 residues. Germline V gives CDR1 MNHNS, CDR2 SASEGT. The V gene lost 6 bases and the J gene lost 8 bases, with 17 bases spanning the gap. CDR3: CASRGPPRGDEQFF. The DNA of the CDR3 is TGTGCCAGCAGAGGACCGCCCCGGGGAGATGAGCAGTTCTTC.

This chain connects TRBV2 to TRBJ2-1; 11 bases match TRBD2. Unmatched junction bases numbered 5, after V lost 8 bases and J lost 5 bases. This CDR3 spans 14 amino acids. Germline CDR1 is SNHLY and CDR2 is FYNNEI. CDR3 loop: CASEVAGGHNEQFF. CDR3 bases: TGTGCCAGCGAGGTAGCGGGGGGGCACAATGAGCAGTTCTTC.

The CDR3 DNA reads TGTGCCAGCAGTCACGACAGGGGGCGTAAACCCAATCAGCCCCAGCATTTT. Its protein product is CASSHDRGRKPNQPQHF. This chain joins TRBV6-1 and TRBJ1-5; 10 bases align to TRBD1. Germline CDR1 MNHNS, CDR2 SASEGT. The junction had 10 bases not matched to a gene; V was cut back by 5 bases and J by 3 bases. The CDR3 extends over 17 amino acids.

The chain uses TRBV20-1 and TRBJ2-3, with TRBD2 identical over 14 bases. J lost 5 bases, V lost 5 bases, and 12 bases had no gene match. Germline values: CDR1 DFQATT, CDR2 SNEGSKA (reference sequence). The CDR3 has 17 residues. CDR3 sequence reads: CSASLTSGGVILDTQYF. The DNA for the CDR3 is TGCAGTGCTTCCCTGACTAGCGGGGGGGTGATATTAGATACGCAGTATTTT.

This clonotype has a handful of counts. This rearrangement joins TRBV6-1 to TRBJ2-2, with D perhaps given as TRBD1 or TRBD2 (5 bases each). V was cut by 8 bases and J by 3 bases, with 10 bases left in between. CDR1 and CDR2 (germline): MNHNS, SASEGT. The CDR3 is 13 amino acids. The CDR3 nucleotides are TGTGCCAGCGGGGACGGATACACCGGGGAGCTGTTTTTT. Protein product: CASGDGYTGELFF.